These 6 T cell receptor beta chains originate from one sample sequenced in a study of OX40 agonist ivuxolimab in advanced cancers. Produced via immunoSEQ multiplex PCR; TCRdb's table is partial and in-frame only. The sample includes roughly 62,000 clones, roughly 85% of them seen just once. The sample consisted of CD4+ or CD8+ T cells sorted from blood, taken in a trial of the OX40 agonist ivuxolimab. Source of these receptors: an adult with an advanced solid tumor such as melanoma, head and neck, liver or kidney cancer.

V gene TRBV11-2 combines with J gene TRBJ2-5; 7 bases match TRBD2. J was trimmed by 5 bases and V by 2 bases; bases with no gene match: 5. The CDR3 contains 14 residues. CDR1 is SGHAT, CDR2 FQNNGV, per germline. DNA for the CDR3: TGTGCCAGCAGCTTATTGGGGGGGTGGGAGACCCAGTACTTC. Translating gives CASSLLGGWETQYF.

The chain joins TRBV7-6 to TRBJ2-5, with D perhaps matching TRBD2 (6 bases). The better agreement between TRBJ2-7 and the DNA end casts doubt on the J call. Germline CDR1 and CDR2: SGHVS and FNYEAQ. This CDR3 is built from 15 residues. The CDR3 region has the DNA TGTGCCAGCAGCCTCGGCGGGGCCAGGTCCTACGAGCAGTACTTC. Protein: CASSLGGARSYEQYF.

This clone was observed a few times. The chain links TRBV7-6 to TRBJ1-4; D gene unclear. This CDR3 is 15 amino acids long. In germline, CDR1 is SGHVS, CDR2 FNYEAQ. The V and J ends lost 1 base and 4 bases respectively, with 10 bases between them. CDR3 protein: CASSLEPGFNEKLFF. The DNA of the CDR3 is TGTGCCAGCAGCTTAGAACCGGGTTTTAATGAAAAACTGTTTTTT.

The CDR3 sequence is CASSVWGVSTGKFPYGYTF. CDR3 nucleotides: TGTGCCAGCAGCGTTTGGGGAGTGTCGACAGGGAAGTTTCCCTATGGCTACACCTTC. J is TRBJ1-2 and V is TRBV9; 7 positions match TRBD1. The CDR3 consists of 19 residues. Losses at the gene ends were 2 bases for V and 4 bases for J; bases not matched to a gene: 20. Germline V gives CDR1 SGDLS, CDR2 YYNGEE.

This chain links TRBV6-6 with TRBJ1-3; D not certain. The CDR3 runs to 13 residues. CDR1 and CDR2 (germline): MNHNY, SVGAGI (reference sequence). V dropped 5 bases and J dropped 7 bases, with 12 bases sitting between them. The CDR3 loop is CASSPGLRNTIYF. CDR3 coding DNA: TGTGCCAGCAGTCCCGGACTCCGGAACACCATATATTTT.

The chain couples TRBV7-8 to TRBJ1-3; 8 nucleotides match TRBD1. Per the germline V gene, CDR1 is SGHVS and CDR2 is FQNEAQ. V gave up 1 base and J gave up 4 bases; unmatched junction bases: 0. The CDR3 totals 14 residues. The DNA of the CDR3 is TGTGCCAGCAGCTTAGGGACAGGGGGAAACACCATATATTTT. It is translated as CASSLGTGGNTIYF.